The 3 T cell receptor beta chains below all came from one sample that was sequenced in a study of blood T cell repertoires in COVID-19 (dated by TCRdb to the early 2020s). Library prep was done by the immunoSEQ multiplex PCR assay. TCRdb stores this immuneACCESS table with in-frame sequences only. Part of the clones is absent; in the studies checked, under half of the shortfall reflects unresolved V genes, and no reason is known for the rest. This sample is represented by more than 250,000 clones; roughly 84% of them were singletons. The top ten constitute 1% of the sample. The sequencing input was peripheral blood. The origin of the receptors is a man between 50 and 59 years old with active or convalescent COVID-19.

The chain combines TRBV6-4 with TRBJ2-7, with TRBD1 identical over 11 bases. V lost 7 bases, J lost 4 bases, and 6 bases stayed unmatched. Germline V gene sequence: CDR1 MRHNA, CDR2 SNTAGT. The CDR3 totals 14 residues. The CDR3 DNA is TGTGCCAGCACCCCGGGACAGGGGGTTTACGAGCAGTACTTC. Translation: CASTPGQGVYEQYF.

This clone was picked up one time. The rearrangement uses TRBV28 and TRBJ1-5, with a possible D match to TRBD1 (6 bases). Germline CDR1 reads MDHEN; CDR2 reads SYDVKM. Trimming pared 6 bases from V and 0 bases from J, leaving 15 bases between. The CDR3 runs to 16 residues. CDR3 amino acids: CASSPIRQVSNQPQHF. The CDR3, as DNA: TGTGCCAGCAGCCCTATTAGACAGGTTAGCAATCAGCCCCAGCATTTT. The variable domain in full, with the rest retrieved from reference TRBV28 and TRBJ1-5, is DVKVTQSSRYLVKRTGEKVFLECVQDMDHENMFWYRQDPGLGLRLIYFSYDVKMKEKGDIPEGYSVSREKKERFSLILESASTNQTSMYLCASSPIRQVSNQPQHFGDGTRLSIL.

About this clone itself: The junction departs from the called germline gene at one end, perhaps through a read error. This sample also contains other DNA sequences that code for the same CDR3. J is TRBJ1-2 and V is TRBV18; 8 bases are a match to TRBD1. Germline V lookup: CDR1 KGHSH, CDR2 LQKENI. The CDR3 is made up of 15 amino acids. The CDR3 reads CASSLLPDRGYGYTF. The CDR3 bases are TGTGCCAGTTCACTACTACCCGACAGGGGTTATGGCTACACCTTC.